Following are 7 T cell receptor beta chains from one sample sequenced in a study of T cells after yellow fever vaccination. MiXCR, run by TCRdb on the 5' RACE reads, gives a single entry per CDR3 protein. This table has 280,000 or so distinct CDR3 sequences, around 9.3% appearing once. The material was CD4+ T cells sorted from PBMCs, obtained 5 days after the yellow fever booster vaccination. The receptors come from a man younger than 30 who received the YFV17D yellow fever vaccine.

This clonotype was seen at least ten times. The rearrangement joins TRBV18 to TRBJ2-1; TRBD1 matches 7 bases. The J segment lost 0 bases and the V segment lost 5 bases, leaving 7 bases of the junction unmatched. This CDR3 comprises 16 residues. CDR1 is KGHSH and CDR2 is LQKENI in the germline V gene. The CDR3 sequence is CASSTRQGPSYNEQFF. CDR3 nucleotide sequence: TGTGCCAGCTCAACACGACAGGGACCCTCCTACAATGAGCAGTTCTTC.

This clonotype was recorded many times. This chain joins TRBV12-3 or TRBV12-4 and TRBJ2-5, with D possibly matching TRBD2 (5 bases). V was trimmed by 8 bases and J by 7 bases, leaving 20 bases between them. The CDR3 is 14 residues long. The CDR3 DNA reads as TGTGCCAGCTTTTCTAGCACCGTCCCATGGACCCAGTACTTC. This gives the protein CASFSSTVPWTQYF.

This clonotype showed up many times. V and J are TRBV5-1 and TRBJ2-2; D is unclear. The CDR3 is 14 residues long. Trimming shortened V by 9 bases and J by 7 bases, and 19 bases separated the two germline ends. Germline-derived CDR1 and CDR2 are SGHRS and YFSETQ. The CDR3 nucleotides read TGCGCCACCAAGACAAGGCTCGGCGTCGGGGAGCTGTTTTTT. Its protein product is CATKTRLGVGELFF.

The CDR3 nucleotides read TGCAGCGTTGTTTGGGCGGGGGGTTCCACAGATACGCAGTATTTT. Translating it yields CSVVWAGGSTDTQYF. The J gene is TRBJ2-3, the V gene TRBV29-1; 8 bases fit TRBD2. V lost 4 bases and J lost 2; bases outside the gene matches: 8. In germline, CDR1 is SQVTM, CDR2 ANQGSEA. This CDR3 region has 15 residues.

This clonotype showed up many times. The chain joins TRBV20-1 to TRBJ2-5, with TRBD1 as a possible D gene (6 bases). The CDR3 is 14 amino acids. V was clipped by 3 bases and J by 7 bases, with 18 bases between them. CDR1 is DFQATT, CDR2 SNEGSKA, per germline (reference sequence). The DNA for the CDR3 is TGCAGTGCTAGTGTCTTGGGGGCCCAGGGGACCCAGTACTTC. Residues: CSASVLGAQGTQYF.

V usage is TRBV7-2 and J usage is TRBJ1-2; TRBD1 might be the D (6 bases). The V gene's germline CDR1 is SGHTA and CDR2 FQGNSA. V was pared by 4 bases and J by 13 bases, with 28 bases between. This CDR3 comprises 16 residues. CDR3 DNA: TGTGCCAGCAGCTCTCGGGCGACAGGCGGGGATAGGGGGTGCACCTTC. This sequence encodes CASSSRATGGDRGCTF.

This clonotype was counted many times. CDR3 in amino acids: CASSLGQGSGNTIYF. In nucleotides, the CDR3 is TGTGCCAGCAGCTTAGGACAGGGCTCCGGAAACACCATATATTTT. The chain joins TRBV7-9 to TRBJ1-3; 7 bases map to TRBD1. CDR1 is SEHNR and CDR2 is FQNEAQ in the germline V gene (reference sequence). V was clipped by 1 base and J by 4 bases; unmatched bases: 4. CDR3 length: 15 amino acids.